This T cell receptor (beta chain) was profiled in a study of OX40 agonist ivuxolimab in advanced cancers. Libraries were prepared by immunoSEQ multiplex PCR; TCRdb keeps only in-frame clonotypes and omits some of them. The sample lists some 140,000 clones, about 93% occurring once. The CDR3 spans 17 residues. The sequence came from an adult with an advanced solid tumor such as melanoma, head and neck, liver or kidney cancer. The chain is built from TRBV21-1 and TRBJ2-5; the DNA was not compared with TRBD2, the D call given in the table. TRBV21-1 is a documented pseudogene. This specimen consisted of CD4+ or CD8+ T cells sorted from blood, obtained in a trial of the OX40 agonist ivuxolimab. CDR3 loop: CASSKSTPAAVKETQYF. The DNA for the CDR3 is TGTGCCAGCAGCAAGTCTACTCCGGCGGCGGTTAAAGAGACCCAGTACTTC.